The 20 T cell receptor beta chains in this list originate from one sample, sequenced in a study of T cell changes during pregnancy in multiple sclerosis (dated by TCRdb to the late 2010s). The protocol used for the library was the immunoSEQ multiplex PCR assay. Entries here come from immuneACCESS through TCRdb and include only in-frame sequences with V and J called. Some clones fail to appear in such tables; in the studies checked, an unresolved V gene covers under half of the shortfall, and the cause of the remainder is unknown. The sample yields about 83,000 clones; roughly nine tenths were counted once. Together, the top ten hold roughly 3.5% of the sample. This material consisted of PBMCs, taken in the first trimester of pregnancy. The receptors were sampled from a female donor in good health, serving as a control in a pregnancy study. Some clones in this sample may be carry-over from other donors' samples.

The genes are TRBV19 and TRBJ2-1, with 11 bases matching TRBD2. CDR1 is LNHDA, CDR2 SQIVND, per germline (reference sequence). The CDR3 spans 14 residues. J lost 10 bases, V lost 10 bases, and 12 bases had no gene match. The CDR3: CATCSGRVSQEQFF. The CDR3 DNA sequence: TGTGCCACTTGTAGCGGGAGGGTTTCCCAAGAGCAGTTCTTC. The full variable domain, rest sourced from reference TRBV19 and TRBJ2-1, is DGGITQSPKYLFRKEGQNVTLSCEQNLNHDAMYWYRQDPGQGLRLIYYSQIVNDFQKGDIAEGYSVSREKKESFPLTVTSAQKNPTAFYLCATCSGRVSQEQFFGPGTRLTVL.

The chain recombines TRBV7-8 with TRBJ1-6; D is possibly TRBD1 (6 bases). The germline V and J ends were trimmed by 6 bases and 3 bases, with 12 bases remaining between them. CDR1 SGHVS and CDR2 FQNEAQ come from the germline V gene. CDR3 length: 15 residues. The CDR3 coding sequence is TGTGCCAGCAGAGGGCAGGGGATCTATAATTCACCCCTCCACTTT. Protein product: CASRGQGIYNSPLHF.

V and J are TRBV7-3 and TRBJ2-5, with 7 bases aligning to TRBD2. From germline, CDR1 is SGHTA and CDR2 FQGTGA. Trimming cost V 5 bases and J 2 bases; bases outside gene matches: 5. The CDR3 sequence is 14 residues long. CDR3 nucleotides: TGTGCCAGCAGCATACGCGGGGGTCAAGAGACCCAGTACTTC. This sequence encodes CASSIRGGQETQYF.

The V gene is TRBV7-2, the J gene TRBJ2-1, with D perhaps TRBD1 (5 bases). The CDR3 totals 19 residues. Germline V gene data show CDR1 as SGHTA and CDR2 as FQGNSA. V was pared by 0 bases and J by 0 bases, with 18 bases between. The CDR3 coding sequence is TGTGCCAGCAGCTTAGCGGCAGGATGGGGCTCTAGCTCCTACAATGAGCAGTTCTTC. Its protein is CASSLAAGWGSSSYNEQFF.

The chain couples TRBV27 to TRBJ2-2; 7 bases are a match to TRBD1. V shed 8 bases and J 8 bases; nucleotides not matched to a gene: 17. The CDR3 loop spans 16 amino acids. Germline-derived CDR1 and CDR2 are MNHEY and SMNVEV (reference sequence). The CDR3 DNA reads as TGTGCCAGCCTGTTCAACAGGGGCCCTAGACATGGGGAGCTGTTTTTT. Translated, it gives CASLFNRGPRHGELFF.

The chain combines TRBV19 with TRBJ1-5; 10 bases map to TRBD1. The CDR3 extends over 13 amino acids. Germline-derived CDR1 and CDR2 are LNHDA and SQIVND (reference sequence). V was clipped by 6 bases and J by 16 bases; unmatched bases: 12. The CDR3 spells CASSTLRTGGVHF. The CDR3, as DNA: TGTGCCAGTAGCACCCTCCGGACAGGGGGGGTCCATTTT. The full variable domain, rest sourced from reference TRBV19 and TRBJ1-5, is DGGITQSPKYLFRKEGQNVTLSCEQNLNHDAMYWYRQDPGQGLRLIYYSQIVNDFQKGDIAEGYSVSREKKESFPLTVTSAQKNPTAFYLCASSTLRTGGVHFGDGTRLSIL.

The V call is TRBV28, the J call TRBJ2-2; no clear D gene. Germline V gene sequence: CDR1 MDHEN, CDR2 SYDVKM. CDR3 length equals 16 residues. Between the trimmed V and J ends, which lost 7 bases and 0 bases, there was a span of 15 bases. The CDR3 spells CASTSADTANTGELFF. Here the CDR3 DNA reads TGTGCCAGCACCTCCGCAGACACGGCGAACACCGGGGAGCTGTTTTTT.

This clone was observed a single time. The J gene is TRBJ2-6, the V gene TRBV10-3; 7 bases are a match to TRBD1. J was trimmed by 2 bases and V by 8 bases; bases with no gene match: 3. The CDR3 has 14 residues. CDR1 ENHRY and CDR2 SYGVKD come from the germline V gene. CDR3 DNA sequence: TGTGCCATCCAAGGGACAGCTGGGGCCAACGTCCTGACTTTC. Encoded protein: CAIQGTAGANVLTF.

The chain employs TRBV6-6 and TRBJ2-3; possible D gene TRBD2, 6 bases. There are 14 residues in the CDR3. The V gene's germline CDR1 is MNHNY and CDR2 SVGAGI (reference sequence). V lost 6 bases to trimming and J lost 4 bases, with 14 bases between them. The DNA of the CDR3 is TGTGCCAGCAGCCGACTAGGGGAGGCAGATACGCAGTATTTT. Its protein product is CASSRLGEADTQYF.

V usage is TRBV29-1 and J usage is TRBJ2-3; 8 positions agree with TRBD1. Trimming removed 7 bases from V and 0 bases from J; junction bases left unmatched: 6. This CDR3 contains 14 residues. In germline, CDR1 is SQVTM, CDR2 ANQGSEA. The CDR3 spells CSARQGISTDTQYF. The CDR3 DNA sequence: TGCAGCGCCCGACAGGGGATAAGCACAGATACGCAGTATTTT.

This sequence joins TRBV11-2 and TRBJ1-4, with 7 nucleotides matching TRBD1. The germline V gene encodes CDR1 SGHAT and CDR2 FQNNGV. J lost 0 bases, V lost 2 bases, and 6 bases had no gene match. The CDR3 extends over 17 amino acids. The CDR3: CASSLSDRAATNEKLFF. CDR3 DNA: TGTGCCAGCAGCTTATCTGACAGGGCGGCAACTAATGAAAAACTGTTTTTT.

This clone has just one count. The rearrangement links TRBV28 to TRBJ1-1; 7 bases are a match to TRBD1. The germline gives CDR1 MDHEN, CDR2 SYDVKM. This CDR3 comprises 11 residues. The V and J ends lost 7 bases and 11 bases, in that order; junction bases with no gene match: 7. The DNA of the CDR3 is TGTGCCAGCACTTCCAGGGGGATGGCTTTCTTT. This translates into CASTSRGMAFF.

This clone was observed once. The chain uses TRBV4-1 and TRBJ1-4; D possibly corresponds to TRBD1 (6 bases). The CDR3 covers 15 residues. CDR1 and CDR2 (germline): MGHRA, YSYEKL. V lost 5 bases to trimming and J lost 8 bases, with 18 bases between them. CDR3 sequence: CASSTTGSAREKLFF. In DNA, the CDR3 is TGCGCCAGCAGCACTACAGGGTCTGCTCGCGAAAAACTGTTTTTT.

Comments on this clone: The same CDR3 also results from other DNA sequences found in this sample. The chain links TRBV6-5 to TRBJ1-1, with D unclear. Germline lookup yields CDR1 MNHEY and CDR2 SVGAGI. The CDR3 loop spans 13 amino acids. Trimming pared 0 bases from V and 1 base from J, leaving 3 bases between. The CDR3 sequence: CASSYSRNTEAFF. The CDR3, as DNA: TGTGCCAGCAGTTACTCGAGGAACACTGAAGCTTTCTTT.

CDR3 loop: CASRASMRTSRYNEQFF. The CDR3 DNA follows: TGTGCCAGCAGGGCTAGTATGAGGACTTCACGCTACAATGAGCAGTTCTTC. This chain joins TRBV13 and TRBJ2-1; D is possibly TRBD2 (5 bases). The CDR3 is 17 amino acids. V was cut by 6 bases and J by 3 bases, with 21 bases left in between. The germline V gene has CDR1 PRHDT and CDR2 FYEKMQ (reference sequence).

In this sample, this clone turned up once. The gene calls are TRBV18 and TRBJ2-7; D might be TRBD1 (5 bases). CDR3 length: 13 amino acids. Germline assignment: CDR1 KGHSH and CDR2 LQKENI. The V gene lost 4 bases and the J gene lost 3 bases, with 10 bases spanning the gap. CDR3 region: CASSLGQLYEQYF. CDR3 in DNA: TGTGCCAGCTCACTGGGGCAGCTCTACGAGCAGTACTTC.

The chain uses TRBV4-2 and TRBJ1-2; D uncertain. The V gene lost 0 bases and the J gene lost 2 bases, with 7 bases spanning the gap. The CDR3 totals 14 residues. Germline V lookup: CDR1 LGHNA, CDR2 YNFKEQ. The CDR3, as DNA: TGTGCCAGCAGCCAAGAACGGGTAAACTATGGCTACACCTTC. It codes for CASSQERVNYGYTF.

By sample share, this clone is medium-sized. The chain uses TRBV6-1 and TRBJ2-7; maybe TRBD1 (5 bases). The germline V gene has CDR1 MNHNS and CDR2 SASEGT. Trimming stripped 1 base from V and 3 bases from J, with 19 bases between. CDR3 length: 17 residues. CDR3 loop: CASSEVDGAGRSYEQYF. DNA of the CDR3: TGTGCCAGCAGTGAAGTAGATGGAGCAGGGCGAAGCTACGAGCAGTACTTC.

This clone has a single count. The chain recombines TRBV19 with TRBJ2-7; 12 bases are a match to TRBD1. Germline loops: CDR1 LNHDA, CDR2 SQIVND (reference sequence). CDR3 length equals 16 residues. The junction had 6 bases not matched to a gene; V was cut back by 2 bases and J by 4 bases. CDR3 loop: CASSIRPGQGAYEQYF. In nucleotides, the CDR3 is TGTGCCAGTAGTATACGACCGGGACAGGGGGCTTACGAGCAGTACTTC.

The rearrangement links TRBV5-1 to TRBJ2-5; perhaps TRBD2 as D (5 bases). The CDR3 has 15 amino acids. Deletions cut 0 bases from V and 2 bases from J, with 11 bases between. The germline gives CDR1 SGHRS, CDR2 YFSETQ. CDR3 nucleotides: TGCGCCAGCAGCTTGGCCGGACGGGGACAAGAGACCCAGTACTTC. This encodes CASSLAGRGQETQYF.